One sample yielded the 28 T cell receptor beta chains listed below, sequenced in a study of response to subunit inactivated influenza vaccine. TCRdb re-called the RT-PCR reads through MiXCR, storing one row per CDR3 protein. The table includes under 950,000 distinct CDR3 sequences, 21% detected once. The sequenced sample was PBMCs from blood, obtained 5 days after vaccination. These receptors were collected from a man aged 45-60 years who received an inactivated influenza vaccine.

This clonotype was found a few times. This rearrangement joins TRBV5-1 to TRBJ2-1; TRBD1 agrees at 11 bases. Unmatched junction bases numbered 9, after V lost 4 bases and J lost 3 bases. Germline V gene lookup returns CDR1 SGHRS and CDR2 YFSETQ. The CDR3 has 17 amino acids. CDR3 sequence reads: CASSTGAGTGGYNEQFF. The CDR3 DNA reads TGCGCCAGCAGCACCGGAGCCGGGACAGGGGGCTACAATGAGCAGTTCTTC.

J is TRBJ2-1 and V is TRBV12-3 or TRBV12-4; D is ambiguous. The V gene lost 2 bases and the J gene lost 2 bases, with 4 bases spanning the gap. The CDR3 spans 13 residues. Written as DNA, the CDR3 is TGTGCCAGCAGTTTAATTCCCTACAATGAGCAGTTCTTC. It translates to CASSLIPYNEQFF.

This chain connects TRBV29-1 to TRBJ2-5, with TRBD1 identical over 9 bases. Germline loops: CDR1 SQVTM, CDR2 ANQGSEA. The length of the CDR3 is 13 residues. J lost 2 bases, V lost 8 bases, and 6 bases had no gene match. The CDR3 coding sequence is TGCAGCACCGCCGACAGGGGGCAAGAGACCCAGTACTTC. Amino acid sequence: CSTADRGQETQYF.

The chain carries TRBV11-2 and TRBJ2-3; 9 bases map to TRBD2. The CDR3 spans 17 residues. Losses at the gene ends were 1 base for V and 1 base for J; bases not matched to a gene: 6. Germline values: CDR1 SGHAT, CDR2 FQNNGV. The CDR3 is CASSLGTKRGGTDTQYF. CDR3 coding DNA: TGTGCCAGCAGCTTAGGAACTAAGCGGGGGGGCACAGATACGCAGTATTTT.

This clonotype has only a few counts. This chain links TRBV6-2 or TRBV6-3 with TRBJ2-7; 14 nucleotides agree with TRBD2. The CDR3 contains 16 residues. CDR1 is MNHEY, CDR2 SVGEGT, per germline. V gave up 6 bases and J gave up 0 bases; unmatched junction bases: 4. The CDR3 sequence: CASSTGTSGSSYEQYF. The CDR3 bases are TGTGCCAGCAGCACCGGGACTAGCGGGAGCTCCTACGAGCAGTACTTC.

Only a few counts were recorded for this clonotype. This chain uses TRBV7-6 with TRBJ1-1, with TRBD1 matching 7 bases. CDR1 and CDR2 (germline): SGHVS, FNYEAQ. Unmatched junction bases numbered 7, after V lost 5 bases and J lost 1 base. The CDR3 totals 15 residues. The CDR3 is CASSRMGQPNTEAFF. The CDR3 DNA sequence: TGTGCCAGCAGCCGCATGGGACAGCCGAACACTGAAGCTTTCTTT.

For the CDR3, the DNA is TGTGCCAGCAGTAGATTCTACGAGCAGTACTTC. Encoded protein: CASSRFYEQYF. The rearrangement links TRBV28 to TRBJ2-7; unclear D gene. Trimming took 5 bases from V and 3 from J, leaving 5 bases between them. CDR1 MDHEN and CDR2 SYDVKM come from the germline V gene. The CDR3 runs 11 residues.

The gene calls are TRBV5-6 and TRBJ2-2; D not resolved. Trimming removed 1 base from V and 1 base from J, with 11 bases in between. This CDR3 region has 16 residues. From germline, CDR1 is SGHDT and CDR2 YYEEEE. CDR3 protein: CASSLFREVNTGELFF. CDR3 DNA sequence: TGTGCCAGCAGCTTGTTCCGAGAAGTGAACACCGGGGAGCTGTTTTTT.

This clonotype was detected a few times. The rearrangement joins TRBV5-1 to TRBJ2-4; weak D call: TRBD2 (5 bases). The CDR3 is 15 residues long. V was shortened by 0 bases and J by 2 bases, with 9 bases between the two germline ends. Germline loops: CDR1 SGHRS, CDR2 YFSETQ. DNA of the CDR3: TGCGCCAGCAGCTTGGTTCCGGGAACCAAAAACATTCAGTACTTC. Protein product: CASSLVPGTKNIQYF.

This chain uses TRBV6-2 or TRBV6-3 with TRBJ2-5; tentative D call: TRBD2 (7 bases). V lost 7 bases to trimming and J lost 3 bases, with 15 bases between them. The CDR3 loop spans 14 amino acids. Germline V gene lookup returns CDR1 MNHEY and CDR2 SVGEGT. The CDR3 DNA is TGTGCCAGCAACAAGGGGGGGGCGGAAGAGACCCAGTACTTC. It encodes CASNKGGAEETQYF.

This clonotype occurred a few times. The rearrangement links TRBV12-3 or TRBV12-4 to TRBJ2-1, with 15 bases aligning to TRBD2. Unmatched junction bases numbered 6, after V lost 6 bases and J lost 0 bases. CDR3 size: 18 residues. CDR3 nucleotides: TGTGCCAGCAGCTCAGGACTAGCGGGGGGGATCTCCTACAATGAGCAGTTCTTC. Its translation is CASSSGLAGGISYNEQFF.

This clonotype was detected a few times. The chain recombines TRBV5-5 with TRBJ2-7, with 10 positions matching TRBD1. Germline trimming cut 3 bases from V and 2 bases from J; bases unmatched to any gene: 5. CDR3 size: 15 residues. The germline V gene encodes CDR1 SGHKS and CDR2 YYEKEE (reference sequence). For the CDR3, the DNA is TGTGCCAGCAGCTCCGGGACAGGGGCGCCCTACGAGCAGTACTTC. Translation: CASSSGTGAPYEQYF.

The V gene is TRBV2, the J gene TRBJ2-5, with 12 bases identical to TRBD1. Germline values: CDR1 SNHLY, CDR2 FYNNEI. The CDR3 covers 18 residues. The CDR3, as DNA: TGTACCCGCAGTTTACTAGGTGCCGGGACAGGGGGCGGGGAGACCCAGTACTTC. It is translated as CTRSLLGAGTGGGETQYF.

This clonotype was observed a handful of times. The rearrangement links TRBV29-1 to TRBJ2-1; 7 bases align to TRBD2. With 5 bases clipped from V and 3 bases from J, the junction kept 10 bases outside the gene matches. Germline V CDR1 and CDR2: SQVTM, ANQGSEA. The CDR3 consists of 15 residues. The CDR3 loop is CSVTTTSANYNEQFF. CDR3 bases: TGCAGCGTTACGACCACTAGCGCAAACTACAATGAGCAGTTCTTC.

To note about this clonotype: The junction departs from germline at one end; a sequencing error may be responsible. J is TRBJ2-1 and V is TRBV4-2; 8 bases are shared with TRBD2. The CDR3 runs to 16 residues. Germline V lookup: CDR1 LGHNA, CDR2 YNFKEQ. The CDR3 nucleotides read TGTGCCAGCAGCCAAGAAGGGGCGGGGGGCGACCAAAAGCAGTCCTTC. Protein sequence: CASSQEGAGGDQKQSF.

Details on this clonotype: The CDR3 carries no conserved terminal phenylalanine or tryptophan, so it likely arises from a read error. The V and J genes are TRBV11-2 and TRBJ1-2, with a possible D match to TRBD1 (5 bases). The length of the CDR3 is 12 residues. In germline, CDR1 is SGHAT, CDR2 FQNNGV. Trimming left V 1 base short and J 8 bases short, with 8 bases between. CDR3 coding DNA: TGTGCCAGCAGCTTAGGACAGCGGGGCTACACCGTC. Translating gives CASSLGQRGYTV.

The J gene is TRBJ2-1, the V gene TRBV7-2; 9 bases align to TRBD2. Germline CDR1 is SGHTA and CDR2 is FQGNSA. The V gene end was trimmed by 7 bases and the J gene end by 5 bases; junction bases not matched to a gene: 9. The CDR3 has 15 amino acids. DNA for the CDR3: TGTGCCAGCACCCTGGGCGGGGGGGCCGACAATGAGCAGTTCTTC. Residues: CASTLGGGADNEQFF.

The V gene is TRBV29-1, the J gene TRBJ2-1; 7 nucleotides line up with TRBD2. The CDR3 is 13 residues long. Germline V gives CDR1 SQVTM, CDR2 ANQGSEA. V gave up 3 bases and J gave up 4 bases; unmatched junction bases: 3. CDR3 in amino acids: CSVDPSGYNEQFF. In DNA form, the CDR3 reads TGCAGCGTTGATCCTAGCGGATACAATGAGCAGTTCTTC.

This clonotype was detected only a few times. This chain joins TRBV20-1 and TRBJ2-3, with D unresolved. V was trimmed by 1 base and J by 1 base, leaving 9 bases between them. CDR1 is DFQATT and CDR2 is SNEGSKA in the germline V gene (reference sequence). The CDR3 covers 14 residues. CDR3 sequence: CSARVPSGTDTQYF. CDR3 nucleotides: TGCAGTGCTAGAGTGCCGTCTGGCACAGATACGCAGTATTTT.

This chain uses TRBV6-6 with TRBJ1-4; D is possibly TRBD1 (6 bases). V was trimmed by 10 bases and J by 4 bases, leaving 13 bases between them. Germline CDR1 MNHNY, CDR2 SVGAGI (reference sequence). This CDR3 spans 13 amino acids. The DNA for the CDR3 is TGTGCCATCAAACAGGGACTTAATGAAAAACTGTTTTTT. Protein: CAIKQGLNEKLFF.

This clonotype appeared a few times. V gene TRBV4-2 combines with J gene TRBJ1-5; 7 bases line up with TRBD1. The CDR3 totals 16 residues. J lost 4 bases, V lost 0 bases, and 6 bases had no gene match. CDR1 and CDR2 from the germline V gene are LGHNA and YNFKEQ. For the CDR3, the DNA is TGTGCCAGCAGCCAAGATGTCACAGGGGAAAATCAGCCCCAGCATTTT. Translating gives CASSQDVTGENQPQHF.

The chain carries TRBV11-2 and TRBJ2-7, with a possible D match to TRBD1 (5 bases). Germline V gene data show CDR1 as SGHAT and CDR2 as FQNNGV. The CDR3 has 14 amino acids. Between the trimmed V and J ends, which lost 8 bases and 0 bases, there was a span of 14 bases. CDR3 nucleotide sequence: TGTGCCAGCGCTCCCCACAGGTTCTCCTACGAGCAGTACTTC. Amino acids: CASAPHRFSYEQYF.

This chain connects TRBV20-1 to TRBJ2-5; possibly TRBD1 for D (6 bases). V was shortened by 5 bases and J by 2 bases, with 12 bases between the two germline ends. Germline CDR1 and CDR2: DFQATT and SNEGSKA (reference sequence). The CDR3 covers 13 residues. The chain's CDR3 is CSAEGHPQETQYF. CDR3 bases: TGCAGTGCTGAGGGACACCCTCAAGAGACCCAGTACTTC.

CDR3 in amino acids: CASSLVTPQTQYF. CDR3 DNA: TGTGCCAGCAGTTTAGTTACTCCTCAGACCCAGTACTTC. The rearrangement joins TRBV28 to TRBJ2-5, with unresolved D. The CDR3 is 13 residues long. The germline V gene encodes CDR1 MDHEN and CDR2 SYDVKM. V was cut by 2 bases and J by 6 bases, with 10 bases left in between. Full variable domain (missing parts from reference TRBV28 and TRBJ2-5): DVKVTQSSRYLVKRTGEKVFLECVQDMDHENMFWYRQDPGLGLRLIYFSYDVKMKEKGDIPEGYSVSREKKERFSLILESASTNQTSMYLCASSLVTPQTQYFGPGTRLLVL.

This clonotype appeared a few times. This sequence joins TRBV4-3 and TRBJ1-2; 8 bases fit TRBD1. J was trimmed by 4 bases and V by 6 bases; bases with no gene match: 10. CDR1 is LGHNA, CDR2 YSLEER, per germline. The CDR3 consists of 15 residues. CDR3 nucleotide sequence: TGCGCCAGCAGACAGGGGGACGGACAATTCTATGGCTACACCTTC. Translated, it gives CASRQGDGQFYGYTF.

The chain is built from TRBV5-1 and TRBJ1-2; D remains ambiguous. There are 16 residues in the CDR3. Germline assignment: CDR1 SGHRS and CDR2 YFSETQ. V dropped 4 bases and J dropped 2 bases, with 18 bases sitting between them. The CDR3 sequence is CASSPNHDGLNYGYTF. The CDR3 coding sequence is TGCGCCAGCAGCCCTAATCACGACGGACTAAACTATGGCTACACCTTC.

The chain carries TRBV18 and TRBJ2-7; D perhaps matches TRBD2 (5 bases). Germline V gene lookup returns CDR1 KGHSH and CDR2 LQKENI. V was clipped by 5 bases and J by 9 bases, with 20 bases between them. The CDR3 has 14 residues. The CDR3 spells CASSEAAIPRGQYF. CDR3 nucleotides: TGTGCCAGCTCAGAAGCGGCCATCCCCCGGGGGCAGTACTTC.

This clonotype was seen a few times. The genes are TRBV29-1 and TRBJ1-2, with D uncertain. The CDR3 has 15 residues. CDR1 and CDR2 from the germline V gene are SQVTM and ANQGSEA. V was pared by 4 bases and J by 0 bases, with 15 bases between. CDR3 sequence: CSVGGAGGTNYGYTF. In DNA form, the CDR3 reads TGCAGCGTTGGCGGCGCCGGCGGAACTAACTATGGCTACACCTTC.